These 16 T cell receptor beta chains share one sample of origin, sequenced in a study of T-cell memory formation after mild COVID-19. Via MiXCR, TCRdb re-called the 5' RACE reads, giving one row per CDR3 protein. The data show about 440,000 distinct CDR3 sequences, 20% seen once. Sequencing was carried out using PBMCs or a T cell subset sorted from them (not recorded which). All receptors come from an adult woman who had mild COVID-19 (a few samples of this study predate the infection). Cell type and time point are not known.

This clonotype was picked up a small number of times. The chain joins TRBV24-1 to TRBJ2-2, with 9 bases fitting TRBD1. The length of the CDR3 is 14 residues. CDR1 is KGHDR, CDR2 SFDVKD, per germline. V trimming: 9 bases; J trimming: 5 bases; junction bases outside the gene matches: 6. Here the CDR3 DNA reads TGTGCCACCGGGGGACAGGGACAAACCGGGGAGCTGTTTTTT. Translating gives CATGGQGQTGELFF.

There are many counts of this clonotype. The rearrangement uses TRBV7-2 and TRBJ2-7, with 7 nucleotides matching TRBD1. The CDR3 length is 16 residues. Per germline, CDR1 SGHTA and CDR2 FQGNSA. The trim removed 2 bases at V and 4 bases at J, leaving 11 bases unmatched. The CDR3, as DNA: TGTGCCAGCAGCTTACAGACAGGGACGCGTGGGTACGAGCAGTACTTC. Protein product: CASSLQTGTRGYEQYF.

This sequence joins TRBV9 and TRBJ1-1; D is uncertain. Trimming took off 0 bases at V and 5 bases at J, with 11 bases between the two ends. The germline V gene encodes CDR1 SGDLS and CDR2 YYNGEE. CDR3 length: 14 amino acids. The CDR3 is CASSVVGSYTEAFF. The CDR3 DNA is TGTGCCAGCAGCGTAGTGGGAAGCTATACTGAAGCTTTCTTT.

A note on this clonotype: Mismatch with germline at one junction end may stem from a read error. The V gene is TRBV30, the J gene TRBJ1-3, with D unresolved. The CDR3 length is 13 residues. Germline CDR1 GTSNPN, CDR2 SVGIG (reference sequence). CDR3 in amino acids: CAWNGLMGSTIYF. The DNA of the CDR3 is TGTGCCTGGAACGGGTTAATGGGAAGCACCATATATTTT.

This clonotype was seen a single time. The J gene is TRBJ1-2, the V gene TRBV11-2; the D is unclear. The ends were cut back, 5 bases at V and 5 bases at J, with 12 bases in the middle. Germline CDR1 and CDR2: SGHAT and FQNNGV. The CDR3 runs 13 residues. CDR3 amino acids: CASSRPQAYGYTF. In DNA form, the CDR3 reads TGTGCCAGCAGCAGACCCCAAGCTTATGGCTACACCTTC.

This clonotype came up once. The chain carries TRBV23-1 and TRBJ1-6; D possibly corresponds to TRBD1 (5 bases). TRBV23-1 is assigned to the ORF class and has an uncertain function. Trimming left V 4 bases short and J 0 bases short, with 22 bases between. This CDR3 has 20 residues. The CDR3 DNA sequence: TGCGCCAGCAGTCCTCTTGGGACTTCAGTTGGGGGCTCCTATAATTCACCCCTCCACTTT. This encodes CASSPLGTSVGGSYNSPLHF.

This clonotype was counted only a few times. V gene TRBV5-6 combines with J gene TRBJ2-1, with a possible D match to TRBD1 (6 bases). Trimming removed 0 bases at V and 0 bases at J, with 10 bases between. This CDR3 contains 16 residues. The germline CDR1 and CDR2 sequences are SGHDT and YYEEEE. Here the CDR3 reads CASSLVPGVSYNEQFF. The CDR3 region has the DNA TGTGCCAGCAGCTTGGTACCAGGGGTCTCCTACAATGAGCAGTTCTTC.

This clonotype was seen only a few times. This rearrangement joins TRBV12-3 or TRBV12-4 to TRBJ1-6; D is uncertain. Trimming took 6 bases from V and 6 from J, leaving 12 bases between them. This CDR3 spans 14 amino acids. CDR3 in DNA: TGTGCCAGCAGCCCTCCCCGGAGTAATTCACCCCTCCACTTT. Translation: CASSPPRSNSPLHF.

This clonotype occurred a few times. This chain links TRBV5-1 with TRBJ2-5; no clear D gene. The germline gives CDR1 SGHRS, CDR2 YFSETQ. The V and J ends lost 4 bases and 5 bases respectively, with 12 bases between them. This CDR3 is 13 amino acids long. CDR3 amino acids: CASSRSTEETQYF. As DNA, the CDR3 is TGCGCCAGCAGCAGAAGTACTGAGGAGACCCAGTACTTC.

The V and J genes are TRBV11-1 and TRBJ2-7; D unresolved. The V and J ends lost 0 bases and 0 bases respectively, with 9 bases between them. CDR1 and CDR2 from the germline V gene are SGHAT and FQDESV (reference sequence). This CDR3 comprises 15 residues. The CDR3 DNA reads as TGTGCCAGCAGCTTAGCAGGATCAGGCTCCTACGAGCAGTACTTC. Protein product: CASSLAGSGSYEQYF.

The rearrangement uses TRBV19 and TRBJ2-1; 12 bases line up with TRBD2. The ends lost 3 bases at V and 3 bases at J; junction bases unmatched: 12. The V gene's germline CDR1 is LNHDA and CDR2 SQIVND (reference sequence). This CDR3 region has 19 residues. CDR3 sequence reads: CASSIRETSGRRGYNEQFF. In nucleotides, the CDR3 is TGTGCCAGTAGTATCAGAGAGACTAGCGGGAGAAGGGGCTACAATGAGCAGTTCTTC. Supplemented by reference TRBV19 and TRBJ2-1, the full variable domain reads DGGITQSPKYLFRKEGQNVTLSCEQNLNHDAMYWYRQDPGQGLRLIYYSQIVNDFQKGDIAEGYSVSREKKESFPLTVTSAQKNPTAFYLCASSIRETSGRRGYNEQFFGPGTRLTVL.

This clonotype was observed a handful of times. The V call is TRBV29-1, the J call TRBJ1-2; no definite D call. The CDR3 length is 11 residues. Trimming stripped 7 bases from V and 6 bases from J, with 12 bases between. From germline, CDR1 is SQVTM and CDR2 ANQGSEA. CDR3 sequence reads: CSANGGNGYTF. The CDR3 DNA reads as TGCAGCGCTAACGGCGGGAATGGCTACACCTTC.

The genes are TRBV20-1 and TRBJ1-4; a weak D match, TRBD1 (5 bases). V was shortened by 1 base and J by 5 bases, with 14 bases between the two germline ends. The CDR3 has 15 residues. The germline gives CDR1 DFQATT, CDR2 SNEGSKA (reference sequence). The CDR3 region is CSARGGQGRNEKLFF. Written as DNA, the CDR3 is TGCAGTGCTAGAGGTGGCCAGGGACGAAATGAAAAACTGTTTTTT.

The sample holds a few counts of this clonotype. This chain links TRBV9 with TRBJ1-3, with D possibly TRBD1 on 5 matching bases. The CDR3 consists of 14 residues. The V gene lost 4 bases and the J gene lost 0 bases, with 8 bases spanning the gap. Germline V gene sequence: CDR1 SGDLS, CDR2 YYNGEE. The CDR3 coding sequence is TGTGCCAGCAGCTTGGACATCTCTGGAAACACCATATATTTT. This sequence encodes CASSLDISGNTIYF.

This clonotype was recorded only once. The CDR3 protein is CASSVDLSGNTDTQYF. The CDR3, as DNA: TGTGCCAGCAGCGTAGACCTTAGCGGGAACACAGATACGCAGTATTTT. The gene calls are TRBV9 and TRBJ2-3, with 8 bases lining up with TRBD2. The J segment lost 2 bases and the V segment lost 0 bases, leaving 5 bases of the junction unmatched. CDR1 and CDR2 (germline): SGDLS, YYNGEE. The CDR3 has 16 residues.

The rearrangement joins TRBV4-2 to TRBJ2-1; D unclear. Germline CDR1 is LGHNA and CDR2 is YNFKEQ. The length of the CDR3 is 15 residues. V lost 1 base, J lost 4 bases, and 11 bases lay in between. The CDR3 DNA is TGTGCCAGCAGCCAAGGGGCTACCCGATACAATGAGCAGTTCTTC. This gives the protein CASSQGATRYNEQFF.